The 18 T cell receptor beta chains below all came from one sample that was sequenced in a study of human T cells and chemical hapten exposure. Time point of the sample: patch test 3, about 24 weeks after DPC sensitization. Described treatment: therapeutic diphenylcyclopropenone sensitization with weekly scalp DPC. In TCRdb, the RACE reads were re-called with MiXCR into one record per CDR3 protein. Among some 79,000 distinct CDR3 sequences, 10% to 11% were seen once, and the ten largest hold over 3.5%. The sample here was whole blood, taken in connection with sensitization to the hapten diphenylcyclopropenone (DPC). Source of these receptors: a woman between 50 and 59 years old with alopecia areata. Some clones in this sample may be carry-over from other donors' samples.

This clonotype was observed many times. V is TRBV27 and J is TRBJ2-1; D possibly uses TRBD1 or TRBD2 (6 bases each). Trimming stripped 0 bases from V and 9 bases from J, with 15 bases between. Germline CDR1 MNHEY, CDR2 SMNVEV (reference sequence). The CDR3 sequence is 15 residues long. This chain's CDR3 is CASSLSARGVGEQFF. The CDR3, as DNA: TGTGCCAGCAGTTTATCGGCAAGGGGGGTGGGTGAGCAGTTCTTC.

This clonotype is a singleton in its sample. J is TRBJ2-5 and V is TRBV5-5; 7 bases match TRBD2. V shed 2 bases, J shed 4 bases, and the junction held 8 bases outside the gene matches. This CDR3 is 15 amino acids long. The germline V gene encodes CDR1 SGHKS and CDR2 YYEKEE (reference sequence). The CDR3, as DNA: TGTGCCAGCAGCTTTTCGGGAGGTACCACAGAGACCCAGTACTTC. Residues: CASSFSGGTTETQYF.

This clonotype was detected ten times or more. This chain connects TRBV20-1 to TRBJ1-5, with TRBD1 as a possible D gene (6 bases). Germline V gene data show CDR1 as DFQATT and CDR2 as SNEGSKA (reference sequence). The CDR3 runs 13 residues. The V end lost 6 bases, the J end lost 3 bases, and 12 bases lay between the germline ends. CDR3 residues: CSAYRDINQPQHF. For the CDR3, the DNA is TGCAGTGCGTATCGGGACATCAATCAGCCCCAGCATTTT.

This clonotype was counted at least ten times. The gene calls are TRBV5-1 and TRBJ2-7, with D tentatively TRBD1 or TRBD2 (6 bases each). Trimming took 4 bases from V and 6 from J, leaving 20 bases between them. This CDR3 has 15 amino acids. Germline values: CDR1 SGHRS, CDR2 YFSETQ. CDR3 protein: CASSPRSGAVGEQYF. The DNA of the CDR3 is TGCGCCAGCAGCCCGAGGTCGGGGGCAGTTGGCGAGCAGTACTTC. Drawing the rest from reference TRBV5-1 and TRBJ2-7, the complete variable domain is KAGVTQTPRYLIKTRGQQVTLSCSPISGHRSVSWYQQTPGQGLQFLFEYFSETQRNKGNFPGRFSGRQFSNSRSEMNVSTLELGDSALYLCASSPRSGAVGEQYFGPGTRLTVT.

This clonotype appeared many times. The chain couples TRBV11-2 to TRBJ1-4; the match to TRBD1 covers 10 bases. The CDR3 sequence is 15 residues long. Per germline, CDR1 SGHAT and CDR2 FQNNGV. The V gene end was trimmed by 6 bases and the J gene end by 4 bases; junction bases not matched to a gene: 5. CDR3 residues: CASRPTGGHNEKLFF. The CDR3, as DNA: TGTGCCAGCAGGCCGACAGGGGGCCATAATGAAAAACTGTTTTTT.

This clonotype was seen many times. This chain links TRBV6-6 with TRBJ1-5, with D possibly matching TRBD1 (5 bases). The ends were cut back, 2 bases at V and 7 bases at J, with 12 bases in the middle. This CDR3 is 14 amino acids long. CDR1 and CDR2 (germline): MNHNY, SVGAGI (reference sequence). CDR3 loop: CASSYRGEGQPQHF. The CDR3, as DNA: TGTGCCAGCAGTTACAGAGGGGAGGGCCAGCCCCAGCATTTT.

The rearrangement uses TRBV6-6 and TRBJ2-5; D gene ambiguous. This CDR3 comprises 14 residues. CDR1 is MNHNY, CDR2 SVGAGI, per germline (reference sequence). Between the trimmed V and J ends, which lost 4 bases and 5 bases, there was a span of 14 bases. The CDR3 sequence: CASSFRHPEETQYF. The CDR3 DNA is TGTGCCAGCAGTTTTAGACATCCCGAGGAGACCCAGTACTTC.

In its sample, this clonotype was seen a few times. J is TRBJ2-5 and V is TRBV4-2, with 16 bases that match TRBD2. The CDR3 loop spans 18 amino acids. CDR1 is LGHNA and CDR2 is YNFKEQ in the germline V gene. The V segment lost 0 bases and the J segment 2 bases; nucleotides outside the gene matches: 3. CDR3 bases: TGTGCCAGCAGCCAAGATGTGGGACTAGCGGGAGGGCAAGAGACCCAGTACTTC. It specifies CASSQDVGLAGGQETQYF.

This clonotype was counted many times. CDR3 DNA sequence: TGTGCCAGCAGTTTGGTGCCTAGCACAGATACGCAGTATTTT. This gives the protein CASSLVPSTDTQYF. The chain links TRBV12-3 or TRBV12-4 to TRBJ2-3; no definite D call. This CDR3 comprises 14 residues. V was cut by 3 bases and J by 0 bases, with 7 bases left in between.

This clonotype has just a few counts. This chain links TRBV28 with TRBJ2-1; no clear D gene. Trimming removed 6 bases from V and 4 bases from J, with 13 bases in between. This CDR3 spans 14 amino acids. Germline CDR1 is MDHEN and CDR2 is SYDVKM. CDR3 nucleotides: TGTGCCAGCAGCTCTACCACGCTGTACAATGAGCAGTTCTTC. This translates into CASSSTTLYNEQFF.

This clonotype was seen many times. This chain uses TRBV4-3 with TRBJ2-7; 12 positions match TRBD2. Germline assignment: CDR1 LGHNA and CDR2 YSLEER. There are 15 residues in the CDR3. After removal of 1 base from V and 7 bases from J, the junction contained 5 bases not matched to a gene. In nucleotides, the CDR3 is TGCGCCAGCAGCCAAGGACTAGCGGGAGCTCGTGAGCAGTACTTC. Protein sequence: CASSQGLAGAREQYF.

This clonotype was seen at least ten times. The CDR3 here is CASSQLVTGGDKAAKNIQYF. The CDR3 DNA sequence: TGCGCCAGCAGCCAACTAGTGACAGGGGGCGATAAGGCAGCCAAAAACATTCAGTACTTC. The rearrangement joins TRBV4-1 to TRBJ2-4; 10 bases match TRBD1. Germline-derived CDR1 and CDR2 are MGHRA and YSYEKL. The CDR3 runs 20 residues. V lost 2 bases, J lost 0 bases, and 13 bases stayed unmatched.

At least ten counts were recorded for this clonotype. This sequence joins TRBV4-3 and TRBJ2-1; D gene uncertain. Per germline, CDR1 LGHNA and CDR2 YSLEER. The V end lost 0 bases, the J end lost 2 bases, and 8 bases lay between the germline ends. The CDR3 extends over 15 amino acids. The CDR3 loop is CASSQEQAAYNEQFF. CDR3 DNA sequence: TGCGCCAGCAGCCAAGAGCAGGCAGCCTACAATGAGCAGTTCTTC.

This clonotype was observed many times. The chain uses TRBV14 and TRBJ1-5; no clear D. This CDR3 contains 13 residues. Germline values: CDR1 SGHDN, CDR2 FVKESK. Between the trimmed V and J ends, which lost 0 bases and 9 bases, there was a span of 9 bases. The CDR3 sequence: CASSQDIGAPQHF. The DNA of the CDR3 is TGTGCCAGCAGCCAAGATATAGGAGCGCCCCAGCATTTT.

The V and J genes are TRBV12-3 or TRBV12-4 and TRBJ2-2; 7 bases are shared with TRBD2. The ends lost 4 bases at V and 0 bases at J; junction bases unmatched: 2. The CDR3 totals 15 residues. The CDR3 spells CASSWGGANTGELFF. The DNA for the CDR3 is TGTGCCAGCAGTTGGGGGGGAGCGAACACCGGGGAGCTGTTTTTT.

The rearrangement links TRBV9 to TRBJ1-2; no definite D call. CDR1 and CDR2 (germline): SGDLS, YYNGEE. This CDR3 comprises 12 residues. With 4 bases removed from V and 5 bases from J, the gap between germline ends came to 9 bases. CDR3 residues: CASSPQNYGYTF. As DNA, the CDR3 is TGTGCCAGCAGCCCCCAGAATTATGGCTACACCTTC.

CDR3 bases: TGTGCCAGCAGCCCAGGGGTTCGCACAGATACGCAGTATTTT. As protein: CASSPGVRTDTQYF. This chain joins TRBV5-6 and TRBJ2-3; weak D call: TRBD1 (6 bases). This CDR3 is built from 14 residues. Germline CDR1 reads SGHDT; CDR2 reads YYEEEE. V lost 4 bases to trimming and J lost 1 base, with 10 bases between them.

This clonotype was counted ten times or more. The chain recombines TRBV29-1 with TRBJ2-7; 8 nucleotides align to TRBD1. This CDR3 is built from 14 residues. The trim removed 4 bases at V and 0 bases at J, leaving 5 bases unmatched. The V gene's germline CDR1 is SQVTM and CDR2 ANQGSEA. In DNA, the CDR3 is TGCAGCGTTGTGAGGACAGGGAGCTCCTACGAGCAGTACTTC. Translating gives CSVVRTGSSYEQYF.